Shown below are 7 T cell receptor beta chains from a single sample sequenced in a study of regulatory T cells in long-lasting Graves disease. Through Arm-PCR of CDR3 regions and iRepertoire HTBI primers, TCR beta libraries were built. TCRdb recomputed calls from the multiplex PCR reads with MiXCR, one row per CDR3 protein. The data show 350,000 to 500,000 distinct CDR3 sequences, with 14% seen just once and around a sixth held by the top ten. The time point was: newly diagnosed GD, antithyroid drugs for less than 3 months. The TCR library was prepared using RNA isolated from PBMCs. This same sample was also part of a study on T cells in Graves' hyperthyroidism and ophthalmopathy.

Sequences were derived from peripheral blood mononuclear cells (PBMCs), sampled at new diagnosis, from a patient treated with antithyroid drugs. The receptors stem from a woman in her fifties or sixties with Graves disease.

This clonotype has at least ten counts. This chain connects TRBV20-1 to TRBJ1-1; TRBD1 might be the D (6 bases). The V gene's germline CDR1 is DFQATT and CDR2 SNEGSKA (reference sequence). CDR3 length equals 13 residues. Trimming stripped 2 bases from V and 4 bases from J, with 11 bases between. CDR3 region: CSARNTGTTEAFF. CDR3 nucleotides: TGCAGTGCTAGAAACACAGGGACCACTGAAGCTTTCTTT.

This clonotype was seen a few times. The V call is TRBV12-3 or TRBV12-4, the J call TRBJ2-1; 13 nucleotides agree with TRBD2. This CDR3 is built from 16 residues. Germline trimming cut 6 bases from V and 4 bases from J; bases unmatched to any gene: 6. CDR3 nucleotides: TGTGCCAGCAGAACACCGGGACTAGCGGGATACAATGAGCAGTTCTTC. As protein: CASRTPGLAGYNEQFF.

This clonotype was detected many times. CDR3 protein: CASSEITESTDTQYF. The CDR3 coding sequence is TGTGCCAGCAGTGAAATAACCGAATCCACAGATACGCAGTATTTT. The gene calls are TRBV2 and TRBJ2-3, with no clear D. The CDR3 extends over 15 amino acids. V lost 2 bases and J lost 2, with 11 bases in between. Germline CDR1 is SNHLY and CDR2 is FYNNEI.

This clonotype was seen many times. The chain employs TRBV27 and TRBJ2-7; 9 bases are shared with TRBD2. V dropped 0 bases and J dropped 3; count of bases not matched to a gene: 6. This CDR3 is built from 16 residues. Germline V gene sequence: CDR1 MNHEY, CDR2 SMNVEV (reference sequence). As DNA, the CDR3 is TGTGCCAGCAGTTTATCGCAACTAGCGGGTAACTACGAGCAGTACTTC. It encodes CASSLSQLAGNYEQYF.

This clonotype was seen a handful of times. The rearrangement links TRBV13 to TRBJ2-2, with 11 nucleotides matching TRBD2. Germline CDR1 and CDR2: PRHDT and FYEKMQ (reference sequence). This CDR3 region has 17 residues. V lost 5 bases, J lost 1 base, and 6 bases stayed unmatched. This CDR3 reads CASSQHGTSGNTGELFF. DNA for the CDR3: TGTGCCAGCAGCCAACACGGGACTAGCGGGAACACCGGGGAGCTGTTTTTT.

At least ten counts were recorded for this clonotype. The genes are TRBV7-8 and TRBJ2-5; 7 nucleotides align to TRBD1. The trim removed 5 bases at V and 5 bases at J, leaving 5 bases unmatched. Looked up from germline, CDR1 is SGHVS and CDR2 is FQNEAQ. The CDR3 covers 13 residues. CDR3 sequence (DNA): TGTGCCAGCAGCCGGGACAGACGGGAGACCCAGTACTTC. It encodes CASSRDRRETQYF.

The table lists this clonotype with many counts. The rearrangement joins TRBV28 to TRBJ2-7; no reliable D call. Germline V gene sequence: CDR1 MDHEN, CDR2 SYDVKM. Deletions cut 4 bases from V and 0 bases from J, with 7 bases between. The CDR3 loop spans 13 amino acids. The DNA for the CDR3 is TGTGCCAGCAGTTCGCCCGCCTCCTACGAGCAGTACTTC. Residues: CASSSPASYEQYF.